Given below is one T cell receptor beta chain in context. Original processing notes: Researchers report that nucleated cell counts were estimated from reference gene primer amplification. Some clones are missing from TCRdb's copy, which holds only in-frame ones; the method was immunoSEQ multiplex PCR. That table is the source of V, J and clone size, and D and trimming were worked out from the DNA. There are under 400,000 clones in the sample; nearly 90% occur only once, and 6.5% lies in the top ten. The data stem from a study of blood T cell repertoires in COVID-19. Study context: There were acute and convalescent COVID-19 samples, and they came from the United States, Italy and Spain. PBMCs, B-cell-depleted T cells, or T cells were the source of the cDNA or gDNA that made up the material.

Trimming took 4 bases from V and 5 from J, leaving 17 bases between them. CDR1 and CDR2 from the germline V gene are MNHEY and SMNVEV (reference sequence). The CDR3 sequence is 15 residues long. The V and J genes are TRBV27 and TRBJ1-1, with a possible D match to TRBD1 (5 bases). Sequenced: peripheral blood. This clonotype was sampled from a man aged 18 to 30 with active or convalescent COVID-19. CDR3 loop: CASSSPGGGWTEAFF. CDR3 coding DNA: TGTGCCAGCAGTTCCCCCGGGGGTGGTTGGACTGAAGCTTTCTTT.